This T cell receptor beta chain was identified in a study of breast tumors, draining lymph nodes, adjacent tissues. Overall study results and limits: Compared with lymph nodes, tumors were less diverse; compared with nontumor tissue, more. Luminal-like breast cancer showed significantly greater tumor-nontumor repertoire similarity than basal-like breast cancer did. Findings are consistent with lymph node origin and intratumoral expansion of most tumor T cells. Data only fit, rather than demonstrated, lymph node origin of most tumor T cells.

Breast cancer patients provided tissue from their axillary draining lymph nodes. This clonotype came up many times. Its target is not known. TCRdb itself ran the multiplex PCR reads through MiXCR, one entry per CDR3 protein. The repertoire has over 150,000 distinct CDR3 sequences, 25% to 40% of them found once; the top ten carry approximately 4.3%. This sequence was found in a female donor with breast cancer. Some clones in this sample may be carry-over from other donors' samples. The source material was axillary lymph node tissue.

CDR3 coding DNA: TGCAGTGCTAGCGCCGACGACAGGGGAGGGGGGACCCAGTACTTC. It yields the protein CSASADDRGGGTQYF. The chain carries TRBV20-1 and TRBJ2-5; tentative D call: TRBD1 (8 bases). This CDR3 region has 15 residues. V was pared by 3 bases and J by 7 bases, with 21 bases between. CDR1 DFQATT and CDR2 SNEGSKA come from the germline V gene (reference sequence).